These T cell receptor beta chains were read from a single sample in a study of shared clonotypes between healthy human individuals. Repertoires were generated with immunoSEQ multiplex PCR, while TCRdb's copy carries only in-frame clones and drops some. The sample yields about 1.5 million clones, approximately 98% seen once. The specimen sequenced was naive CD4+ T cells sorted from blood. Every receptor here comes from a man in his thirties or forties in good health. The CDR3 runs from the conserved cysteine through the conserved F or W. A D gene is named only where the DNA matches it firmly. The listing skips clone size in some rows; elsewhere it reads once, few, many or a size class.

D gene	CDR3 length	clone size	V gene	J gene	CDR3 DNA	CDR3 protein
TRBD1	15	-	TRBV5-1	TRBJ2-7	TGCGCCAGCAGCTTGGAGAAACAGGGGGATACGAAGCAGTACTTC	CASSLEKQGDTKQYF
-	15	-	TRBV28	TRBJ2-5	TGTGCCAGCAGTTTAAGACAGCAGCATCAAGAGACCCAGTACTTC	CASSLRQQHQETQYF
-	15	-	TRBV25-1	TRBJ2-3	TGTGCCAGCAGTGAAAGCCAGGGGTTCTCGGATACGCAGTATTTT	CASSESQGFSDTQYF
-	13	-	TRBV2	TRBJ2-5	TGTGCCAGCAGCGACTCGAGGACAGAGACCCAGTACTTC	CASSDSRTETQYF
TRBD2	16	-	TRBV11-3	TRBJ2-3	TGTGCCAGCAGCTTATCTTCAGCGGGAGACTTGGATACGCAGTATTTT	CASSLSSAGDLDTQYF
-	13	-	TRBV5-8	TRBJ1-1	TGTGCCAGCAGCTTACAGATGAACACTGAAGCTTTCTTT	CASSLQMNTEAFF
TRBD1	15	-	TRBV5-4	TRBJ1-4	TGTGCCAGCAGCTTGCGGACAGGGGGCACTGAAAAACTGTTTTTT	CASSLRTGGTEKLFF
-	15	-	TRBV9	TRBJ2-1	TGTGCCAGCAGCGTACGGACTAGGGGGTACAATGAGCAGTTCTTC	CASSVRTRGYNEQFF
-	16	-	TRBV6-1	TRBJ2-7	TGTGCCAGCAGTGACGACCAACGGACGGGGTGGATATGGCAGTACTTC	CASSDDQRTGWIWQYF
-	14	-	TRBV28	TRBJ2-7	TGTGCCAGTCGGGTTGGAGGGCCGAGCTACGAGCAGTACTTC	CASRVGGPSYEQYF
TRBD1	13	-	TRBV18	TRBJ2-5	TGTGCCAGCTCGCGGGACAGGAGGGAGACCCAGTACTTC	CASSRDRRETQYF
TRBD1	18	-	TRBV28	TRBJ2-7	TGTGCCAGCAGCCGCGGGGACAGGGGGCCGCGTAGGTCCTACGAGCAGTACTTC	CASSRGDRGPRRSYEQYF
TRBD2	17	-	TRBV28	TRBJ2-1	TGTGCCAGCACCACCGGACGAGCGGGAGTGTCCTACAATGAGCAGTTCTTC	CASTTGRAGVSYNEQFF
-	14	-	TRBV7-2	TRBJ2-4	TGTGCCAGCAGTTTTAGAAGTGCCAAAAACATTCAGTACTTC	CASSFRSAKNIQYF
TRBD1	15	-	TRBV4-1	TRBJ1-1	TGCGCCAGCAGCAACCCGGGACAGGGGGCTGTTGAAGCTTTCTTT	CASSNPGQGAVEAFF
-	11	-	TRBV20-1	TRBJ2-7	TGCAGTGCCCGGCGGGACCTCGAGCAGTACTTC	CSARRDLEQYF
TRBD2	15	once	TRBV27	TRBJ2-3	TGTGCCAGCAGTAAAACTAGCGGGAGCCCAGATACGCAGTATTTT	CASSKTSGSPDTQYF
-	17	-	TRBV7-3	TRBJ2-6	TGTGCCAGCAGCTTAATGGGGCGGGTCTCTGGGGCCAACGTCCTGACTTTC	CASSLMGRVSGANVLTF
-	16	-	TRBV25-1	TRBJ2-7	TGTGCCAGCAGTCTTCTTGGGGGGACCCTCCCGGGCGAGCAGTACTTC	CASSLLGGTLPGEQYF
TRBD2	16	-	TRBV10-3	TRBJ2-3	TGTGCCATCAGGGCTGGAGCGGGACCGAGCACAGATACGCAGTATTTT	CAIRAGAGPSTDTQYF
-	18	-	TRBV11-2	TRBJ2-2	TGTGCCAGCAGCCCCAGGCGAACAGTTGGGGCGAACACCGGGGAGCTGTTTTTT	CASSPRRTVGANTGELFF
-	15	-	TRBV7-2	TRBJ2-7	TGTGCCAGCAGCTACCCCCTCTTGACGGGCTACGAGCAGTACTTC	CASSYPLLTGYEQYF
-	15	-	TRBV6-4	TRBJ2-3	TGTGCCAGCAGTGACTCAGGACTGGCAGGAGATACGCAGTATTTT	CASSDSGLAGDTQYF
-	15	-	TRBV7-9	TRBJ1-2	TGTGCCAGCAGCACAGTCCAGTGGCTAAGTTATGGCTACACCTTC	CASSTVQWLSYGYTF
TRBD1	15	once	TRBV5-1	TRBJ2-2	TGCGCCAGCAGCCCGGACAGGGCCGACACCGGGGAGCTGTTTTTT	CASSPDRADTGELFF
TRBD1	16	-	TRBV9	TRBJ2-3	TGTGCCAGCAGCGTTCTGGGACAGGGGGTGCCAGATACGCAGTATTTT	CASSVLGQGVPDTQYF
TRBD1	16	-	TRBV23-1	TRBJ1-5	TGCGCCAGCAGGGGAAAAGACAGGGGTATCAATCAGCCCCAGCATTTT	CASRGKDRGINQPQHF
TRBD2	15	-	TRBV4-3	TRBJ2-1	TGCGCCAGCAGCCTACTAGCGGGATCCTACAATGAGCAGTTCTTC	CASSLLAGSYNEQFF
-	11	-	TRBV20-1	TRBJ2-5	TGCAGTGTGCTGTTCCAAGAGACCCAGTACTTC	CSVLFQETQYF